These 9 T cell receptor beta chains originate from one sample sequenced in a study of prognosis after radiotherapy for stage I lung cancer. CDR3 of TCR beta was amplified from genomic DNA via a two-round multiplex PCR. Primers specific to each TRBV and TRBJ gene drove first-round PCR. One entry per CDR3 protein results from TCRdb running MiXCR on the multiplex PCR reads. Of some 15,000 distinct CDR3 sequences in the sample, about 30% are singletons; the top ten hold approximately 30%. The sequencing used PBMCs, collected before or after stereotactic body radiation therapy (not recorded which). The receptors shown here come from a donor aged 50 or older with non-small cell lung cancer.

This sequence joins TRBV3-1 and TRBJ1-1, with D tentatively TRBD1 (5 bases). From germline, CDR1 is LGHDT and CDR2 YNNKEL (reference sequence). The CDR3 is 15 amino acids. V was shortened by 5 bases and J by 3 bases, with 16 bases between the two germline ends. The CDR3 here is CASSSPTALDTEAFF. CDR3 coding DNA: TGTGCCAGCAGCTCCCCGACAGCCCTGGACACTGAAGCTTTCTTT. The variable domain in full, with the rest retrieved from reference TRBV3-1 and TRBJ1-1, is DTAVSQTPKYLVTQMGNDKSIKCEQNLGHDTMYWYKQDSKKFLKIMFSYNNKELIINETVPNRFSPKSPDKAHLNLHINSLELGDSAVYFCASSSPTALDTEAFFGQGTRLTVV.

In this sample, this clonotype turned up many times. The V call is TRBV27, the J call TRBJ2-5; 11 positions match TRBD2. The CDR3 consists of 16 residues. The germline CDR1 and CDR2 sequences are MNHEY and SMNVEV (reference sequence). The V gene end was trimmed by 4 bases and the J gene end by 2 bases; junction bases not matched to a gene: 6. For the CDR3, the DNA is TGTGCCAGCAGTTCCCGACTAGCGGGATTTCAAGAGACCCAGTACTTC. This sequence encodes CASSSRLAGFQETQYF.

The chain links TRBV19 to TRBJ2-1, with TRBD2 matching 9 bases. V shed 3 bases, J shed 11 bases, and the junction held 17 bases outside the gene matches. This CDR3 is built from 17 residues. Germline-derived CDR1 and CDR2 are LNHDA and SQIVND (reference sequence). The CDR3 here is CASSIVWGSGSRDQQFF. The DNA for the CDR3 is TGTGCCAGTAGTATCGTCTGGGGTAGCGGGAGCCGGGATCAGCAGTTCTTC.

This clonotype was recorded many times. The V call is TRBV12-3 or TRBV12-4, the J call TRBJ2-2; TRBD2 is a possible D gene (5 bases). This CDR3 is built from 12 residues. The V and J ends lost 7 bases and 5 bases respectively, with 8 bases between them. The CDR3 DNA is TGTGCCAGCAACCCGGGGACCGGGGAGCTGTTTTTT. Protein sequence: CASNPGTGELFF.

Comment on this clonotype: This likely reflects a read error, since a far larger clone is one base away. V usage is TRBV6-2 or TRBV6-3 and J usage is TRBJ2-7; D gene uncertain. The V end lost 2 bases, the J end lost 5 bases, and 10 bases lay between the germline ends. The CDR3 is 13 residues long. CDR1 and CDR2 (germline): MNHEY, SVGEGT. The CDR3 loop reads CASSYLAGDEQYF. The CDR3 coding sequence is TGTGCCAGCAGTTACCTGGCAGGTGACGAGCAGTACTTC.

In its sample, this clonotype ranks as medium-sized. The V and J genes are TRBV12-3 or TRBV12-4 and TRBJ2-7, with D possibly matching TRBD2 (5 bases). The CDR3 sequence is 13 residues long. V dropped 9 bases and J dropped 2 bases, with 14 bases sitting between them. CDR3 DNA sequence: TGTGCCAGACACGACGGGGTTACCTACGAGCAGTACTTC. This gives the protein CARHDGVTYEQYF.

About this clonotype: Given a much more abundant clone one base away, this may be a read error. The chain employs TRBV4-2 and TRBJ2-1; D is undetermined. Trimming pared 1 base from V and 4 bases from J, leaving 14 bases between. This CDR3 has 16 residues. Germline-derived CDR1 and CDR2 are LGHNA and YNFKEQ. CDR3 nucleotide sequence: TGTGCCAGCAGCCAAGGAAACCGGTACAGTTACAATGAGCAGTTCTTC. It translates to CASSQGNRYSYNEQFF.

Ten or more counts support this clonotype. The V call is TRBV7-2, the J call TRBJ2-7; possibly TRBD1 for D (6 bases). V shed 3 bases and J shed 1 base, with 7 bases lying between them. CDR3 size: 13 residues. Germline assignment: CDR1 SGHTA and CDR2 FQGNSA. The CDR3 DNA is TGTGCCAGCAGCTTGGGACATTCCTACGAGCAGTACTTC. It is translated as CASSLGHSYEQYF.

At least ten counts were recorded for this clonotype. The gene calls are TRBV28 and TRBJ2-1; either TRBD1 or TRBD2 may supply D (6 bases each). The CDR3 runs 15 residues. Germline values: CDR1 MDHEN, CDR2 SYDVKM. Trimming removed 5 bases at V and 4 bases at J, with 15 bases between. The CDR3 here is CASSTYRGQYNEQFF. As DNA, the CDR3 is TGTGCCAGCAGTACCTACCGGGGGCAGTACAATGAGCAGTTCTTC.